A single sample is the source of the 3 T cell receptor beta chains below, sequenced in a study of control samples from healthy donors and cancer patients. Sequencing used immunoSEQ multiplex PCR; TCRdb keeps in-frame clones, though not all of them. The repertoire holds roughly 120,000 clones, with approximately 92% as singletons. Sequenced input: PBMCs. All receptors come from a woman between 45 and 65 years old with colorectal cancer.

The chain couples TRBV28 to TRBJ1-4; the D gene is possibly TRBD1 (5 bases). The CDR3 covers 17 residues. Trimming stripped 1 base from V and 8 bases from J, with 20 bases between. CDR1 and CDR2 (germline): MDHEN, SYDVKM. The CDR3 nucleotides read TGTGCCAGCAGTTTATATCCCCGGGGCAGGGTACGGGAAAAACTGTTTTTT. This translates into CASSLYPRGRVREKLFF.

The V gene is TRBV7-8, the J gene TRBJ2-2; D gene uncertain. CDR3 length: 13 amino acids. Deletions cut 5 bases from V and 3 bases from J, with 7 bases between. Germline CDR1 SGHVS, CDR2 FQNEAQ. CDR3 sequence: CASSLQDTGELFF. The CDR3 DNA reads TGTGCCAGCAGCCTACAAGACACCGGGGAGCTGTTTTTT.

V is TRBV19 and J is TRBJ1-2; 7 bases line up with TRBD1. Germline V gene sequence: CDR1 LNHDA, CDR2 SQIVND (reference sequence). V dropped 4 bases and J dropped 4; count of bases not matched to a gene: 6. CDR3 length: 14 residues. The CDR3: CASSRQGSSYGYTF. CDR3 nucleotide sequence: TGTGCCAGTAGTAGACAGGGTAGCAGCTATGGCTACACCTTC.